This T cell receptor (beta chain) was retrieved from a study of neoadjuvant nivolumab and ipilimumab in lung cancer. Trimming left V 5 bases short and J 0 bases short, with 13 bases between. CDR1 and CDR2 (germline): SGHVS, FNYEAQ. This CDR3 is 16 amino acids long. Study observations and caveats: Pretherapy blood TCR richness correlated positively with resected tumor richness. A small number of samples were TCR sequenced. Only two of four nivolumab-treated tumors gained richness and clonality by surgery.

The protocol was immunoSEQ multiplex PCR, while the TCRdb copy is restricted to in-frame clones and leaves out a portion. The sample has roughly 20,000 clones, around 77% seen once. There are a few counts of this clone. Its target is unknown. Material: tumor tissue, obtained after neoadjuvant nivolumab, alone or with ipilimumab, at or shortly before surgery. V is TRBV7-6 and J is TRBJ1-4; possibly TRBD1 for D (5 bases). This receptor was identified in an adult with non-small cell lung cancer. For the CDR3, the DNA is TGTGCCAGCAGCCATACACCGGGGGCAACTAATGAAAAACTGTTTTTT. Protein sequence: CASSHTPGATNEKLFF.